The entry that follows covers one T cell receptor beta chain sequence. The data belong to a study of blood T cell repertoires in COVID-19. Per the original data handling: For nucleated cells, counts were estimated from reference gene primer amplification. Sequencing was performed with immunoSEQ multiplex PCR; in TCRdb, only in-frame clones are kept and a portion is missing. D and trimming were read from the DNA, whereas the V and J calls and clone size are those reported in that table. The sample shows about 74,000 clones, approximately 84% of them seen only once. This sequence originates from a man in his 70s with acute or convalescent COVID-19. Sequences were obtained from peripheral blood.

The CDR3: CASSQDHRGHPQGTEAFF. CDR3 DNA sequence: TGCGCCAGCAGCCAAGATCACAGGGGGCACCCCCAGGGGACTGAAGCTTTCTTT. The chain is built from TRBV4-1 and TRBJ1-1; 9 positions agree with TRBD1. The CDR3 has 18 residues. Germline V gene data show CDR1 as MGHRA and CDR2 as YSYEKL. J gave up 5 bases and V 0 bases, and 13 bases lay outside the gene matches.